This T cell receptor (beta chain) was sequenced during a study of cytomegalovirus exposure and HLA in healthy donors. Study outcomes and limitations: The study carried out a later analysis of TCR beta sequences. It associated 15,000 to 20,000 of them with specific HLA alleles at a false discovery rate of 0.05.

Only one count was recorded for this clone. The antigen remains undetermined. In the PCR, 60 Vbeta and 13 Jbeta primers were used. Repertoires were generated with immunoSEQ multiplex PCR, while TCRdb's copy carries only in-frame clones and drops some. The data contain about 120,000 clones, roughly 82% of them singletons. The CDR3 runs to 14 residues. CDR1 is SGHNT and CDR2 is YYREEE in the germline V gene (reference sequence). V trimming: 4 bases; J trimming: 2 bases; junction bases outside the gene matches: 5. This chain connects TRBV5-4 to TRBJ2-7, with 8 bases that match TRBD2. Sequences were obtained from PBMCs. The sequence came from a man aged 35 to 55 in good health and CMV-seropositive. CDR3 in amino acids: CASSGSSGPYEQYF. The CDR3, as DNA: TGTGCCAGCAGCGGTTCTAGCGGGCCCTACGAGCAGTACTTC.